The clone carrying this T cell receptor beta chain has only one observation. The target antigen is unknown. There are 13 residues in the CDR3. The germline CDR1 and CDR2 sequences are SGHTA and FQGNSA. The data derive from a study of post-analysis software for immune sequencing data. Overall study context: Progressive-relapsing, secondary progressive and relapsing-remitting multiple sclerosis were among the disease courses included. Study results and caveats: Patients with multiple sclerosis recorded significantly lower normalized Chao1 diversity than controls, the study found. In patients, TRBV5-6, TRBV5-1 and TRBV20-1 belonged to roughly five TRBV segments found more frequently than in controls. By F measure, samples from a shared preparation batch strongly co-clustered.

Prepared libraries of TCR beta cDNA carried unique molecular identifiers. It was from approximately 0.91 to 9.4 million T cells that about half a million cDNA molecules came. TCRdb fed the PCR reads into MiXCR, producing one record per CDR3 protein. The table has approximately 730,000 distinct CDR3 sequences, roughly 30% seen once. The sample was blood. The clonotype comes from a girl between 5 and 17 years old with multiple sclerosis. The chain joins TRBV7-2 to TRBJ2-4; D is ambiguous. The assigned J gene may be wrong: the sequence end matches TRBJ2-7 better. CDR3 residues: CASSLAIPLEQYF. The CDR3 region has the DNA TGTGCCAGCAGCTTAGCCATCCCCCTCGAGCAGTACTTC.